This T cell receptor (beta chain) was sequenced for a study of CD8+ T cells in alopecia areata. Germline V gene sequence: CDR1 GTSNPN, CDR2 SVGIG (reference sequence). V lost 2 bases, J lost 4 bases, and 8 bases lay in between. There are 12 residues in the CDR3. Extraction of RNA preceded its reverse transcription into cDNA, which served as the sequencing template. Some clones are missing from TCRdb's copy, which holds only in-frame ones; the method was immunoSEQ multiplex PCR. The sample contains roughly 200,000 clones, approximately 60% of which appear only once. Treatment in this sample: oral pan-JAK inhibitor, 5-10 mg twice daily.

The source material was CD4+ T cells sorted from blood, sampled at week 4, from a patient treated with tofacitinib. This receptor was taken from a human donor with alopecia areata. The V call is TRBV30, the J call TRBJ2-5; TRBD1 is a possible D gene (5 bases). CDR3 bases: TGTGCCTGGAGTCCAGGGTCAGAGACCCAGTACTTC. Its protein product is CAWSPGSETQYF.